Sequencing of this TCR beta chain was carried out in a study of spatial heterogeneity in lung cancer. TCRdb recomputed calls from the 5' RACE reads with MiXCR, one row per CDR3 protein. Among tens of thousands of distinct CDR3 sequences listed, around 12% were seen once. V was trimmed by 1 base and J by 0 bases, leaving 6 bases between them. CDR1 SGHRS and CDR2 YFSETQ come from the germline V gene. The CDR3 sequence is 14 residues long. Described time point: sample taken at primary tumor resection. The sequence derives from a male donor with early-stage non-small cell lung cancer. The chain uses TRBV5-1 and TRBJ2-3, with D uncertain. This specimen consisted of PBMCs, obtained at surgery. The CDR3 reads CASSLTVSTDTQYF. The CDR3 DNA reads as TGCGCCAGCAGCTTGACGGTGAGCACAGATACGCAGTATTTT.